This T cell receptor (beta chain) was sequenced during a study of vaccination and CD4 T cells after COVID-19 (dated by TCRdb to 2022 to 2024). About the full investigation: The convalescent cohort included six males and four females, with two Hispanic individuals, seven Caucasians, two Asians and one multiracial person. Participants got two doses of the Pfizer-BioNTech BNT162b2 vaccine (n=8) or two doses of the Moderna mRNA-1273 vaccine (n=2). Post-COVID blood samples were collected from convalescent patients a median of about 92 days after diagnosis, with a range of roughly 35 to 170 days. Post-vaccine blood samples were collected a median of about 72 days after the second vaccine dose, ranging from about 12 to 250 days. Culture stimuli were overlapping spike peptide pools from SARS-CoV-2 and from the common cold coronaviruses HCoV-NL63, HCoV-OC43 and HCoV-229E. Control cultures used a CEFX viral epitope pool as positive control, an HIV-1 Nef peptide pool as negative control, or no peptide. The spike-specific CD4+ TCR repertoire was compared before and after mRNA vaccination in over nine COVID-19 convalescent patients and a handful of infection-naive healthy vaccine recipients. At the TCR clonotype level, an earlier paper using these donors assessed memory CD4+ T cell crossreactivity between SARS-CoV-2 and common cold coronavirus spike proteins. Study-wide findings and limitations: Of the vaccine-specific clones found in convalescent patients, nearly all (304 of 307) were mono-reactive for SARS-CoV-2 spike instead of being cross-reactive with common cold coronaviruses. The median number of SARS-CoV-2-reactive clonotypes rose from 20 to 25 after infection to 38 after vaccination, but the change was not significant. The study included relatively few convalescent patients and did not analyze early timepoints after natural infection. Among convalescent patients, a median 86.3% of the SARS-CoV-2-reactive clones seen after vaccination appeared only after vaccination, which suggests priming specific to the vaccine.

From cysteine to phenylalanine, the CDR3 is 14 amino acids long. Kept here is only the CDR3 DNA, which spans 42 bases and is read in frame from base 1. Cut back by 7 bases and 7 bases, the V and J ends lie 19 bases apart. From the germline V gene (reference sequence), CDR1 is LNHDA and CDR2 is SQIVND. Regarding this clonotype: The antigen it binds to is not known. Base-call qualities are not available, and no considerably larger clone is one nucleotide away.

The method was PCR. At the Johns Hopkins FTIC core, DNA from the cultured CD4+ T cells underwent TCR sequencing with the Oncomine TCR Beta short-read assay. The QIAamp micro DNA kit was used to extract genomic DNA from the cultured CD4+ T cells. Oncomine TCR Beta libraries made from cultured CD4+ T cells were pooled using unique dual indexes and sequenced on an Illumina iSeq 100. The original pipeline was this. Non-productive sequences were removed, and CDR3s that did not start with C, did not end with F or W, or were shorter than 7 amino acids were discarded. The MANAFEST web application was used to identify antigen-specific clonotypes by comparing peptide-stimulated wells against reference wells and other culture wells. To be called positive, a clone needed an FDR below 0.05, an odds ratio above 5, and a productive frequency above 0.1% in at least two of three replicate wells. Cross-reactive clonotypes were defined as significantly expanded in both SARS-CoV-2 spike wells and at least one common cold coronavirus spike condition. CDR3 homology was assessed with Levenshtein distances (stringdist) and unrooted phylogenetic trees (ape) in R version 3.6.1. TCRdb's own reprocessing of the public reads used fastp at Q25 and MiXCR and kept productive beta chains. Identical CDR3 proteins give one entry, which carries the most common genes and DNA. These V and J calls originate from TCRdb's pipeline instead of the authors' own analysis. This sample gives fewer than 10,000 distinct CDR3 sequences in total; about 33% of them show up just once. The ten largest clones add up to 22% of the sample.

The treatment or condition label of this sample denotes: roughly 11-day PBMC culture with coronavirus spike peptide pools or control peptides (ViraFEST assay). CD4+ T cells from unexposed donors were collected before the COVID-19 pandemic (2011-2018). The ViraFEST assay, used in the study, expanded antigen-specific T cells with peptide pools and then identified the expanded clonotypes through TCR sequencing. Each well held about 2.2 million PBMCs cultured in IMDM containing roughly 5% human AB serum and 10 IU/ml IL-2, with about 10 ug/ml peptide pools added. Half of the culture medium was replaced with fresh IL-2-containing medium on days 3 and 7. CD4+ T cells were isolated after approximately 10 days of culture through negative selection using the EasySep CD4+ T cell isolation kit. As cell number allowed, CD4+ T cells from unexposed donors were tested for reactivity to SARS-CoV-2 S and N and to four common cold coronavirus spike pools. Ficoll-Paque Plus gradient centrifugation was used to isolate PBMCs from whole blood, and the isolated PBMCs were then either used fresh or cryopreserved at -140C. In general, triplicate wells were set up for every culture condition. Leukapheresis product for the unexposed donors was purchased commercially.

Sequencing was performed on CD4+ T cells from blood, cultured in vitro. Recombination connected TRBV19 to TRBJ1-2, and perhaps TRBD1 as D gene, on 6 matching bases. This TCR derives from a human donor in good health. The CDR3 sequence is CASTKYGGPTGYTF. The DNA reads as follows: TGTGCCAGTACCAAATACGGGGGGCCTACTGGCTACACCTTC.